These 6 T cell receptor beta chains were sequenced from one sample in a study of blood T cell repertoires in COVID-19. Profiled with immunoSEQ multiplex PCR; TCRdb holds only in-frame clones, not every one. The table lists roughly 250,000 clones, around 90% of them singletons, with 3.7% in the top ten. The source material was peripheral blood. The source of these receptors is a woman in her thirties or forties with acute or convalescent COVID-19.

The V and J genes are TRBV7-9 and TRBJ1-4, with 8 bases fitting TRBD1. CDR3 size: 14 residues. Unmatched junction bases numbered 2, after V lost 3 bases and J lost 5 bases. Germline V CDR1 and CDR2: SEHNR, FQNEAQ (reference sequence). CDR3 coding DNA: TGTGCCAGCAGCTTCGGACAGGGAAATGAAAAACTGTTTTTT. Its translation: CASSFGQGNEKLFF.

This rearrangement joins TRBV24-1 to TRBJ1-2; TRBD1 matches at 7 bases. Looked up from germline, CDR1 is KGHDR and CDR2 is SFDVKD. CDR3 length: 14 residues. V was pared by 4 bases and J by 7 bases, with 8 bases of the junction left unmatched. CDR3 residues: CATSDPGGLGGYTF. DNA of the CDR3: TGTGCCACCAGTGACCCAGGGGGGTTGGGTGGCTACACCTTC.

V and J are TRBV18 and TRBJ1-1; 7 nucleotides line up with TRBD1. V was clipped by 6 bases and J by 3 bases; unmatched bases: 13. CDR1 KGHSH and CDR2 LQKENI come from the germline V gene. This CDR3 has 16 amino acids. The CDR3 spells CASSPYRGRSDTEAFF. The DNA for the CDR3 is TGTGCCAGCTCCCCGTACAGGGGTCGGAGCGACACTGAAGCTTTCTTT.

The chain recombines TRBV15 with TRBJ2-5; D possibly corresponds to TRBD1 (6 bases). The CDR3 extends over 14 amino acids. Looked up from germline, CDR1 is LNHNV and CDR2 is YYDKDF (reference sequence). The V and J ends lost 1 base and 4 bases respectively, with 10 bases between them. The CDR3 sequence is CATSRVGGIETQYF. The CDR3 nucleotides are TGTGCCACCAGCAGAGTAGGGGGTATAGAGACCCAGTACTTC. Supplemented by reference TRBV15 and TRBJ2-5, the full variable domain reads DAMVIQNPRYQVTQFGKPVTLSCSQTLNHNVMYWYQQKSSQAPKLLFHYYDKDFNNEADTPDNFQSRRPNTSFCFLDIRSPGLGDTAMYLCATSRVGGIETQYFGPGTRLLVL.

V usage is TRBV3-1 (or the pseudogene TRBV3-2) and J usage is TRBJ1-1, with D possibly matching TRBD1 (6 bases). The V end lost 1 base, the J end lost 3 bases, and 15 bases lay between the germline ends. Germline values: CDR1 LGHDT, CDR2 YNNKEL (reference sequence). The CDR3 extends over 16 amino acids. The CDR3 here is CASSQAQGRGYTEAFF. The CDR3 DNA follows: TGTGCCAGCAGCCAAGCACAGGGCCGTGGGTACACTGAAGCTTTCTTT.

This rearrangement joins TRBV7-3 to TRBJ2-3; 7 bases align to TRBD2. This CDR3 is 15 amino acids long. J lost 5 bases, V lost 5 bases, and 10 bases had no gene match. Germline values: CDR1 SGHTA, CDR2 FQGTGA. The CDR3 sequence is CASSRSGGGGDTQYF. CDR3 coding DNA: TGTGCCAGCAGCCGGTCGGGCGGGGGAGGAGATACGCAGTATTTT.